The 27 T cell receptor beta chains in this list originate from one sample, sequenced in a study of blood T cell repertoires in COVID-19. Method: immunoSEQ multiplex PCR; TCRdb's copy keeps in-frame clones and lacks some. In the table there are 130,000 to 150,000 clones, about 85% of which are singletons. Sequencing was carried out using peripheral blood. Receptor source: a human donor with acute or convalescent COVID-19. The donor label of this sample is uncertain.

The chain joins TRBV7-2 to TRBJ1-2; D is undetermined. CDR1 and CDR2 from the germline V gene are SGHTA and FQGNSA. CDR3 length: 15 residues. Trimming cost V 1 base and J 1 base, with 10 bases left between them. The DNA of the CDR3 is TGTGCCAGCAGCTTAGGACAACTCTTTAACTATGGCTACACCTTC. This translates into CASSLGQLFNYGYTF.

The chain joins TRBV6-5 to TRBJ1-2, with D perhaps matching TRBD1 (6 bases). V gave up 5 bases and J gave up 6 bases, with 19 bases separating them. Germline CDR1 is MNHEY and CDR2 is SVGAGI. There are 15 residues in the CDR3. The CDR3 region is CASSQRPTGRDGYTF. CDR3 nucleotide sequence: TGTGCCAGCAGTCAGAGACCGACAGGAAGAGATGGCTACACCTTC.

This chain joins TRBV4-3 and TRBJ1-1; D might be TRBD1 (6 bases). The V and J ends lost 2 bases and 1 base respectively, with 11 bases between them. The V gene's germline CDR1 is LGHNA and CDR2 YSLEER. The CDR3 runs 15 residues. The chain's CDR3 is CASSQTTGRNTEAFF. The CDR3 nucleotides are TGCGCCAGCAGCCAAACCACAGGGAGGAACACTGAAGCTTTCTTT.

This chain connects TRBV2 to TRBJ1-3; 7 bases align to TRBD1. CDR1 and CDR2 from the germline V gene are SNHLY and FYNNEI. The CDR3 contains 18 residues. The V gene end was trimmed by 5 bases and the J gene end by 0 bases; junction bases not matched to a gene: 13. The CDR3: CASSSGTAELVSGNTIYF. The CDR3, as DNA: TGTGCCAGCAGTTCCGGGACAGCCGAATTAGTCTCTGGAAACACCATATATTTT. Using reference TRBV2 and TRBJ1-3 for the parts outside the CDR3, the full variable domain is EPEVTQTPSHQVTQMGQEVILRCVPISNHLYFYWYRQILGQKVEFLVSFYNNEISEKSEIFDDQFSVERPDGSNFTLKIRSTKLEDSAMYFCASSSGTAELVSGNTIYFGEGSWLTVV.

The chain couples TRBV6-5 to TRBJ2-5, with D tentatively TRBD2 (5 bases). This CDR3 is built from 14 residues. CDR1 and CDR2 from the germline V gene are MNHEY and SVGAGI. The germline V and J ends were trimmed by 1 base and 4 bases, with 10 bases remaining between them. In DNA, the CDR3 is TGTGCCAGCAGTTACTACCAAAGCGGAGAGACCCAGTACTTC. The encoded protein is CASSYYQSGETQYF.

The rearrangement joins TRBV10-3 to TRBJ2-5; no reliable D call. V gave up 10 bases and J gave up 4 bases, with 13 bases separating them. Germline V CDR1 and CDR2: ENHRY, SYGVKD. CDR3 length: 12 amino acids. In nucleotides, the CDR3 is TGTGCCACCAGAAGCCCCGGAGAGACCCAGTACTTC. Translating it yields CATRSPGETQYF.

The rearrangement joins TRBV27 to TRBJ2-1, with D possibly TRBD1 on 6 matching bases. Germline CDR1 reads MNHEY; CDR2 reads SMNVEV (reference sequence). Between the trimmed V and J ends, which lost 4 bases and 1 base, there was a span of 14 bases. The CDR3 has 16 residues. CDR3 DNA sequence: TGTGCCAGCAGTTCGCAACAGGGATTTTCCTACAATGAGCAGTTCTTC. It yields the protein CASSSQQGFSYNEQFF.

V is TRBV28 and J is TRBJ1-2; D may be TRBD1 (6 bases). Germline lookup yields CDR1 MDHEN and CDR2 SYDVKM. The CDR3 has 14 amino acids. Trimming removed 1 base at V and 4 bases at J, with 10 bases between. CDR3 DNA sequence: TGTGCCAGCAGTTTATCGACAGGAGCCTATGGCTACACCTTC. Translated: CASSLSTGAYGYTF.

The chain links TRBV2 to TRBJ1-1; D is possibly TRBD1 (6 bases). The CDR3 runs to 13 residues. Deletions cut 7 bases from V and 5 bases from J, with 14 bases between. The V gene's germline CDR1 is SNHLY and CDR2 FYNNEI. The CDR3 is CASMGGRRTEAFF. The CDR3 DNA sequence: TGTGCCAGCATGGGGGGGCGCAGGACTGAAGCTTTCTTT.

The CDR3 DNA follows: TGTGCCAGCAGCGAGGGACAGGCTTTTCCTCAGCCCCAGCATTTT. It translates to CASSEGQAFPQPQHF. The rearrangement links TRBV11-2 to TRBJ1-5, with TRBD1 matching over 8 bases. Trimming took 5 bases from V and 6 from J; bases not matched to a gene: 9. The germline gives CDR1 SGHAT, CDR2 FQNNGV. This CDR3 is built from 15 residues. Based on the CDR3 plus reference TRBV11-2 and TRBJ1-5, the full variable domain is EAGVAQSPRYKIIEKRQSVAFWCNPISGHATLYWYQQILGQGPKLLIQFQNNGVVDDSQLPKDRFSAERLKGVDSTLKIQPAKLEDSAVYLCASSEGQAFPQPQHFGDGTRLSIL.

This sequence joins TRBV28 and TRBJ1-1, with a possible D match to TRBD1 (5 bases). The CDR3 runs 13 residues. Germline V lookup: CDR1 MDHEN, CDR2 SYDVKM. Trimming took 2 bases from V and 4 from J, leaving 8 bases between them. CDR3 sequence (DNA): TGTGCCAGCAGTTTAGGGGGGACCACTGAAGCTTTCTTT. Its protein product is CASSLGGTTEAFF. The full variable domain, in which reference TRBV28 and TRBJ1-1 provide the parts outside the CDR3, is DVKVTQSSRYLVKRTGEKVFLECVQDMDHENMFWYRQDPGLGLRLIYFSYDVKMKEKGDIPEGYSVSREKKERFSLILESASTNQTSMYLCASSLGGTTEAFFGQGTRLTVV.

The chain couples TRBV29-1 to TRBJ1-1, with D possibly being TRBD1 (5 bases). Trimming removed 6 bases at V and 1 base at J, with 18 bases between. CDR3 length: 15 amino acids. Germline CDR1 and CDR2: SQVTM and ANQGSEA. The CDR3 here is CSVYFPTGPNTEAFF. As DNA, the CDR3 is TGCAGCGTCTATTTTCCTACAGGCCCGAACACTGAAGCTTTCTTT.

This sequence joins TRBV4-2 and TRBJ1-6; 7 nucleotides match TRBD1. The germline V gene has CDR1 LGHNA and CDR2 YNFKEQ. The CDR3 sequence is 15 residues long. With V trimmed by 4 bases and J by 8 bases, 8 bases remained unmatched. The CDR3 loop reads CASSPKQGIDSPLHF. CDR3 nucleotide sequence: TGTGCCAGCAGCCCCAAACAGGGGATTGATTCACCCCTCCACTTT.

CDR3: CASSPRQISLQENTEAFF. In DNA form, the CDR3 reads TGTGCCAGCAGTCCGAGACAGATCAGCCTACAGGAGAACACTGAAGCTTTCTTT. The rearrangement links TRBV6-6 to TRBJ1-1; D may be TRBD1 (5 bases). The CDR3 is 18 amino acids. The germline CDR1 and CDR2 sequences are MNHNY and SVGAGI (reference sequence). Trimming removed 5 bases at V and 1 base at J, with 23 bases between.

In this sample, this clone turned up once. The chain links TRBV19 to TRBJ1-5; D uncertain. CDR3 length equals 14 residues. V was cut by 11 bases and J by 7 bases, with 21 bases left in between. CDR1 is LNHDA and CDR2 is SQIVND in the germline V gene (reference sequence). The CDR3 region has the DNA TGTGCCGTCCGCGGGCCCGTGGTGTGGCAGCCCCAGCATTTT. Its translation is CAVRGPVVWQPQHF.

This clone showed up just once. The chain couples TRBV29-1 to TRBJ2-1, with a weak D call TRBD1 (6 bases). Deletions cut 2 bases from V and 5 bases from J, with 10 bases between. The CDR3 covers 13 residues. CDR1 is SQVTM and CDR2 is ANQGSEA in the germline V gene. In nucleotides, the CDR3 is TGCAGCGTTGAACGATCAGGGGACAATGAGCAGTTCTTC. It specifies CSVERSGDNEQFF.

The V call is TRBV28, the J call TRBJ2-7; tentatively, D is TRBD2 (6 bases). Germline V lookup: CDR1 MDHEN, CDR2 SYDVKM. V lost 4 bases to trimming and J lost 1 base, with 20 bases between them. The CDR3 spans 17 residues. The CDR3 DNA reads TGTGCCAGCAGTTCGGTAGGGCAGGAGGGCCGGTCCTACGAGCAGTACTTC. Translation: CASSSVGQEGRSYEQYF.

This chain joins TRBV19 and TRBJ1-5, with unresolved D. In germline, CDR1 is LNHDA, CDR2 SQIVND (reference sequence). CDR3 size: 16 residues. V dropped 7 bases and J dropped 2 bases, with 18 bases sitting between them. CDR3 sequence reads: CASTRKGGAGNQPQHF. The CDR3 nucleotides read TGTGCCAGTACCCGTAAGGGCGGAGCGGGCAATCAGCCCCAGCATTTT. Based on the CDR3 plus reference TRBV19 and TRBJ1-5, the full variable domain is DGGITQSPKYLFRKEGQNVTLSCEQNLNHDAMYWYRQDPGQGLRLIYYSQIVNDFQKGDIAEGYSVSREKKESFPLTVTSAQKNPTAFYLCASTRKGGAGNQPQHFGDGTRLSIL.

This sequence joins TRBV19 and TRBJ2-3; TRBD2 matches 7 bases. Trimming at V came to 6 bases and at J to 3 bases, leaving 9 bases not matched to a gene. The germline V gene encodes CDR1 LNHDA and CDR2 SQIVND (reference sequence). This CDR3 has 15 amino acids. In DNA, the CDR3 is TGTGCCAGTAGCAACCAAGCGGGATTAACAGATACGCAGTATTTT. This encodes CASSNQAGLTDTQYF.

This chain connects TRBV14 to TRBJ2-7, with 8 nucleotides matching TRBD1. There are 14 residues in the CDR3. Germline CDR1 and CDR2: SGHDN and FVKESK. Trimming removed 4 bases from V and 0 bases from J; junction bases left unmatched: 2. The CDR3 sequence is CASSPTGVSYEQYF. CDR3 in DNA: TGTGCCAGCAGCCCGACAGGGGTCTCCTACGAGCAGTACTTC.

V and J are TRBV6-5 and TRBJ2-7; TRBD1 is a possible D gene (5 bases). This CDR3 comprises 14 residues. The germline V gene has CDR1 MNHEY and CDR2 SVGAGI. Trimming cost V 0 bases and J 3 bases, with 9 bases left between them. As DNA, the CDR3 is TGTGCCAGCAGTTACTCGGACACGGGCTACGAGCAGTACTTC. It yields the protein CASSYSDTGYEQYF.

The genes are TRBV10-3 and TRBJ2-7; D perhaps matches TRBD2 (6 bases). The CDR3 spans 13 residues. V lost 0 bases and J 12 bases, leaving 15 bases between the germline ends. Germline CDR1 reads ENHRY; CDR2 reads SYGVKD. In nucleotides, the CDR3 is TGTGCCATCAGTGAGTCACGGGATTCGGGGGTGTACTTC. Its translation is CAISESRDSGVYF.

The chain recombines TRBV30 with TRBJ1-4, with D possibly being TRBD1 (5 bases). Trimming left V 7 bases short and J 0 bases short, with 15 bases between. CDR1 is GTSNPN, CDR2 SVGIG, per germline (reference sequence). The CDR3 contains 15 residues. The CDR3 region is CASESGQATNEKLFF. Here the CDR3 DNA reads TGTGCCTCGGAGTCAGGACAAGCAACTAATGAAAAACTGTTTTTT.

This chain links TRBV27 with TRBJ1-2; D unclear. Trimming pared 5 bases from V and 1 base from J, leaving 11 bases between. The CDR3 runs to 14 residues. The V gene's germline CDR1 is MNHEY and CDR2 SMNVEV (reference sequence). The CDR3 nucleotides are TGTGCCAGCAGTCCCGGACTGTTTAACTATGGCTACACCTTC. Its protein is CASSPGLFNYGYTF.

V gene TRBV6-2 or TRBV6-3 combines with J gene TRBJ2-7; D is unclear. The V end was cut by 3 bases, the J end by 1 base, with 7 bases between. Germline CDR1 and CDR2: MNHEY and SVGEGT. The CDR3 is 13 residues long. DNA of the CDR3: TGTGCCAGCAGTTATTCAGGTTCCTACGAGCAGTACGTC. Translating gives CASSYSGSYEQYV.

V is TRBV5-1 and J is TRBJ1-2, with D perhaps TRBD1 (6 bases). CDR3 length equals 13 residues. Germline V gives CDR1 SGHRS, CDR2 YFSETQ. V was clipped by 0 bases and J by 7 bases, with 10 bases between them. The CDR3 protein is CASSLDRAFGYTF. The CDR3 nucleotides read TGCGCCAGCAGCTTGGACAGGGCGTTTGGCTACACCTTC.

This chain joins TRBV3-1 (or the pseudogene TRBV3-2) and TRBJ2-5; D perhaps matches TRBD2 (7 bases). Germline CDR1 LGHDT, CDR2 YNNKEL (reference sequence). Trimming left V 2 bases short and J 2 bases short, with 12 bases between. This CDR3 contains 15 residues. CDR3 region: CASSQMAGAQETQYF. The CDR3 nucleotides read TGTGCCAGCAGCCAAATGGCGGGGGCACAAGAGACCCAGTACTTC.